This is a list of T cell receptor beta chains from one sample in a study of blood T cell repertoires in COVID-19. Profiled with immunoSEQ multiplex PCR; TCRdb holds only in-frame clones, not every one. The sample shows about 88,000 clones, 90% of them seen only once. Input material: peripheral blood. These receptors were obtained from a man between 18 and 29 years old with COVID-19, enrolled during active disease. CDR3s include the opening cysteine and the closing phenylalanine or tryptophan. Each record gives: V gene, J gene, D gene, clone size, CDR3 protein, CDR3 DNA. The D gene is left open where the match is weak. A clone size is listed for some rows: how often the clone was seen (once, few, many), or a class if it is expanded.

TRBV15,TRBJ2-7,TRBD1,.,CATSREGLGGRYEQYF,TGTGCCACCAGCAGAGAGGGCCTAGGGGGCCGCTACGAGCAGTACTTC
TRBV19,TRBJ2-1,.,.,CASSIVSGEVYNEQFF,TGTGCCAGTAGTATAGTTTCGGGAGAGGTCTACAATGAGCAGTTCTTC
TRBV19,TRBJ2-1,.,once,CASSIDKLYNEQFF,TGTGCCAGTAGTATAGATAAACTCTACAATGAGCAGTTCTTC
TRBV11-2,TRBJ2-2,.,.,CASVSGELFF,TGTGCCTCAGTAAGCGGGGAGCTGTTTTTT
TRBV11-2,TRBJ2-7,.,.,CASSLVRGSSYEQYF,TGTGCCAGCAGCTTAGTCCGGGGATCCTCCTACGAGCAGTACTTC
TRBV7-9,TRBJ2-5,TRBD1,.,CASSLTDRGLGETQYF,TGTGCCAGCAGCTTAACGGACAGGGGGCTAGGGGAGACCCAGTACTTC
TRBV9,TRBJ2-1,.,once,CASSVVDGGNEQFF,TGTGCCAGCAGCGTAGTAGATGGAGGCAATGAGCAGTTCTTC
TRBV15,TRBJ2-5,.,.,CATSIRGRKETQYF,TGTGCCACCAGCATCAGGGGGAGGAAAGAGACCCAGTACTTC
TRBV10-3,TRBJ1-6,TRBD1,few,CAISVAGTENSPLHF,TGTGCCATCAGTGTTGCCGGGACAGAAAATTCACCCCTCCACTTT
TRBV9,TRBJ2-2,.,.,CASSVEAREAGELFF,TGTGCCAGCAGCGTAGAGGCCAGGGAGGCCGGGGAGCTGTTTTTT
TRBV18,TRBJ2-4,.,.,CASSPGGFDIQYF,TGTGCCAGCTCACCAGGGGGGTTCGACATTCAGTACTTC
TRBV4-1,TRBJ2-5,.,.,CASSQARGGETQYF,TGCGCCAGCAGCCAAGCCAGGGGAGGGGAGACCCAGTACTTC
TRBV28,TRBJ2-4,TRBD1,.,CASSLANRGENIQYF,TGTGCCAGCAGTTTAGCGAACAGGGGTGAAAACATTCAGTACTTC
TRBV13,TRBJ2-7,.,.,CASSSRGRGYEQYF,TGTGCCAGCAGCTCGAGAGGGCGGGGCTACGAGCAGTACTTC
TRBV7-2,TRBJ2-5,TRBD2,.,CASSLLAGQETQYF,TGTGCCAGCAGCTTACTAGCGGGGCAAGAGACCCAGTACTTC
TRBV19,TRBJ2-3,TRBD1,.,CASSMPGQGVYTQYF,TGTGCCAGTAGTATGCCGGGACAGGGGGTGTATACGCAGTATTTT
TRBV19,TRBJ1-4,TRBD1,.,CASSMIQGVTEKLLF,TGTGCCAGTAGTATGATTCAGGGGGTAACGGAAAAACTGCTTTTT
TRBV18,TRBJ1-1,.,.,CASSRWPVESRGTEAFF,TGTGCCAGCTCACGGTGGCCAGTTGAGTCTCGGGGCACTGAAGCTTTCTTT
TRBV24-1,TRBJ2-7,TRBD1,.,CATSDPGQRPYEQYF,TGTGCCACCAGTGATCCGGGACAGCGGCCCTACGAGCAGTACTTC
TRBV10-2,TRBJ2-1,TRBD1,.,CASSWGTGSEQFF,TGCGCCAGCAGTTGGGGGACAGGGTCTGAGCAGTTCTTC
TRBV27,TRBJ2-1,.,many,CASSFAGARYNEQFF,TGTGCCAGCAGTTTTGCGGGGGCGCGATACAATGAGCAGTTCTTC
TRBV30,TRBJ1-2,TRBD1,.,CAWKNRQGSPYGYTF,TGTGCCTGGAAAAACCGACAGGGGAGTCCATATGGCTACACCTTC
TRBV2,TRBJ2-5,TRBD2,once,CASSAGTSGRAATETQYF,TGTGCCAGCAGTGCCGGGACTAGCGGGAGGGCTGCGACGGAGACCCAGTACTTC
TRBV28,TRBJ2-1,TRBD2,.,CASSDVREGGNEQFF,TGTGCCAGCAGTGATGTCCGGGAGGGGGGCAATGAGCAGTTCTTC
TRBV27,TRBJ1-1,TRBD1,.,CASSSRGVNTEAFF,TGTGCCAGCAGTTCCAGGGGGGTGAACACTGAAGCTTTCTTT
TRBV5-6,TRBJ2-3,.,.,CASSLAGYTGTDTQYF,TGTGCCAGCAGCTTGGCCGGGTACACTGGCACAGATACGCAGTATTTT
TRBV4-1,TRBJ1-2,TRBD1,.,CASSQESRTGNYGYTF,TGCGCCAGCAGCCAAGAATCTCGGACAGGGAACTATGGCTACACCTTC
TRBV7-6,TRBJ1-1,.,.,CASSLDTNTEAFF,TGTGCCAGCAGCCTCGACACGAACACTGAAGCTTTCTTT
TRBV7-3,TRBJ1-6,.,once,CASSLYAGPGNSPLHF,TGTGCCAGCAGCTTATACGCAGGCCCGGGGAATTCACCCCTCCACTTT
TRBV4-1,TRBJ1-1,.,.,CASSQVLYLNTEAFF,TGCGCCAGCAGCCAAGTCCTATACCTCAACACTGAAGCTTTCTTT
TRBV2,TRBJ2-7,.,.,CASIGGRLSYEQYF,TGTGCCAGCATAGGAGGAAGACTCTCCTACGAGCAGTACTTC
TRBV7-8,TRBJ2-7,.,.,CASSLTGTPSYEQYF,TGTGCCAGCAGCCTAACCGGGACACCTTCCTACGAGCAGTACTTC
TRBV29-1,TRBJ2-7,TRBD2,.,CSVVLAGGSPYEQYF,TGCAGCGTTGTTCTAGCGGGAGGTTCCCCCTACGAGCAGTACTTC
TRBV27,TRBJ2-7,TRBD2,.,CASSPRDYLTYEQYF,TGTGCCAGCAGTCCCCGGGACTACCTTACCTACGAGCAGTACTTC
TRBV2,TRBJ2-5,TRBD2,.,CASSVPGGPEETQYF,TGTGCCAGCAGTGTTCCGGGAGGGCCGGAAGAGACCCAGTACTTC
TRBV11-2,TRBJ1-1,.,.,CASSSDTEAFF,TGTGCCAGCAGCTCCGACACTGAAGCTTTCTTT
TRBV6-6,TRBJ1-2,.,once,CASSYGGGYTF,TGTGCCAGCAGTTACGGGGGCGGCTACACCTTC
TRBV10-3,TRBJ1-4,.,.,CAIGNGGEKLLF,TGTGCCATCGGAAACGGGGGTGAAAAACTGCTTTTT
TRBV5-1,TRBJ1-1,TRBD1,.,CASSLEGRGLTEAFF,TGCGCCAGCAGCTTGGAGGGCAGGGGGCTTACTGAAGCTTTCTTT
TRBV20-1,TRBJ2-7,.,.,CSASLGGGYEQYF,TGCAGTGCTAGTCTGGGAGGCGGATACGAGCAGTACTTC
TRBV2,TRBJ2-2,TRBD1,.,CASSEQGEDTGELFF,TGTGCCAGCAGTGAACAGGGGGAAGACACCGGGGAGCTGTTTTTT
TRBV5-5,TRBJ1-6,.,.,CASSPGSATYNSPLHF,TGTGCCAGCAGCCCCGGGAGCGCCACCTATAATTCACCCCTCCACTTT
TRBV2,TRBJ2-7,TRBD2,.,CASVTGRANGYEQYF,TGTGCCAGCGTAACCGGGAGGGCCAACGGTTACGAGCAGTACTTC
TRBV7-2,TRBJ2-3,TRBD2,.,CASSPISGGGRTGTQYF,TGTGCCAGCAGCCCAATCTCGGGGGGAGGTCGCACAGGTACGCAGTATTTT
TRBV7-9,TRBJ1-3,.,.,CASSRVFVSGNTIYF,TGTGCCAGCAGCCGCGTGTTCGTCTCTGGAAACACCATATATTTT
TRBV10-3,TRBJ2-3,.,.,CAISESGSADTQYF,TGTGCCATCAGTGAGTCTGGCAGCGCAGATACGCAGTATTTT
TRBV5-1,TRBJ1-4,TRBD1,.,CASSRPGTGERELFF,TGCGCCAGCAGCCGTCCCGGGACAGGGGAAAGGGAACTGTTTTTT
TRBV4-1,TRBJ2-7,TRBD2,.,CASSPVSGLAGGRSYEQYF,TGCGCCAGCAGCCCAGTTTCAGGACTAGCGGGAGGAAGATCCTACGAGCAGTACTTC